These 24 T cell receptor beta chains share one sample of origin, sequenced in a study of blood T cell repertoires in COVID-19. TCRdb's copy holds only in-frame clones and misses some; the assay was immunoSEQ multiplex PCR. The repertoire consists of 120,000 or so clones, with around nine tenths occurring once and the leading ten covering approximately 4.6%. Material for sequencing was peripheral blood. Every receptor here comes from a man in his 60s with COVID-19, enrolled during active disease.

V gene TRBV9 combines with J gene TRBJ2-3; TRBD2 is a possible D gene (6 bases). With 3 bases removed from V and 4 bases from J, the gap between germline ends came to 12 bases. The length of the CDR3 is 14 residues. CDR1 and CDR2 (germline): SGDLS, YYNGEE. The CDR3 sequence: CASSASVTPDTQYF. In nucleotides, the CDR3 is TGTGCCAGCAGCGCTAGCGTGACCCCAGATACGCAGTATTTT.

Written as DNA, the CDR3 is TGTGCCAGCAGCCTGAGCAAAGAGGATACGCAGTATTTT. The encoded protein is CASSLSKEDTQYF. The chain carries TRBV5-5 and TRBJ2-3; D unclear. This CDR3 contains 13 residues. In germline, CDR1 is SGHKS, CDR2 YYEKEE (reference sequence). The V end was cut by 4 bases, the J end by 6 bases, with 12 bases between.

The sample holds one count of this clone. The gene calls are TRBV5-6 and TRBJ1-2; a weak D match, TRBD1 (5 bases). In germline, CDR1 is SGHDT, CDR2 YYEEEE. This CDR3 is built from 12 residues. V lost 1 base and J 4 bases, leaving 5 bases between the germline ends. In DNA, the CDR3 is TGTGCCAGCAGCTTGACAGGCTATGGCTACACCTTC. Protein: CASSLTGYGYTF.

CDR3 sequence (DNA): TGTGCCAGTAGTAAGTGGACTGGGGTAGCGGGAGCTTACAATGAGCAGTTCTTC. Its translation: CASSKWTGVAGAYNEQFF. The chain joins TRBV19 to TRBJ2-1; 9 bases agree with TRBD2. Trimming cost V 4 bases and J 4 bases; bases outside gene matches: 14. The CDR3 has 18 residues. In germline, CDR1 is LNHDA, CDR2 SQIVND (reference sequence).

The chain links TRBV2 to TRBJ2-1, with a possible D match to TRBD2 (5 bases). CDR3 size: 13 residues. Germline V gene data show CDR1 as SNHLY and CDR2 as FYNNEI. The V and J ends lost 8 bases and 6 bases respectively, with 14 bases between them. The CDR3 DNA follows: TGTGCCAGCGGGAGACCACCCCTCAATGAGCAGTTCTTC. Translating it yields CASGRPPLNEQFF.

In DNA form, the CDR3 reads TGTGCCAGCAGTGGCATACAGGGGGCCCGGAACACTGAAGCTTTCTTT. This gives the protein CASSGIQGARNTEAFF. The rearrangement uses TRBV25-1 and TRBJ1-1; 9 bases fit TRBD1. From germline, CDR1 is MGHDK and CDR2 SYGVNS. The CDR3 runs 16 residues. V shed 4 bases and J 1 base; nucleotides not matched to a gene: 7. Variable domain in full (rest from reference TRBV25-1 and TRBJ1-1): EADIYQTPRYLVIGTGKKITLECSQTMGHDKMYWYQQDPGMELHLIHYSYGVNSTEKGDLSSESTVSRIRTEHFPLTLESARPSHTSQYLCASSGIQGARNTEAFFGQGTRLTVV.

The genes are TRBV7-3 and TRBJ2-1; D is perhaps TRBD1 (5 bases). Between the trimmed V and J ends, which lost 3 bases and 6 bases, there was a span of 9 bases. This CDR3 contains 13 residues. Germline V gene lookup returns CDR1 SGHTA and CDR2 FQGTGA. The CDR3 region has the DNA TGTGCCAGCAGCTTGAGCAGGGCCAATGAGCAGTTCTTC. Amino acids: CASSLSRANEQFF.

This clone was found once. The chain combines TRBV6-2 or TRBV6-3 with TRBJ1-5, with unresolved D. Germline values: CDR1 MNHEY, CDR2 SVGEGT. This CDR3 region has 14 residues. The germline V and J ends were trimmed by 2 bases and 7 bases, with 12 bases remaining between them. This CDR3 reads CASSYVGLGQPQHF. CDR3 in DNA: TGTGCCAGCAGTTACGTTGGGCTTGGGCAGCCCCAGCATTTT.

The chain uses TRBV29-1 and TRBJ2-1; possibly TRBD2 for D (6 bases). The V end lost 3 bases, the J end lost 10 bases, and 19 bases lay between the germline ends. The CDR3 loop spans 14 amino acids. CDR1 is SQVTM, CDR2 ANQGSEA, per germline. CDR3 coding DNA: TGCAGCGTTGACGGAAAGGAGGGACCCTCGGAGCAGTTCTTC. As protein: CSVDGKEGPSEQFF.

This rearrangement joins TRBV15 to TRBJ1-1; D is unclear. CDR3 size: 15 residues. CDR1 and CDR2 (germline): LNHNV, YYDKDF (reference sequence). The V gene lost 0 bases and the J gene lost 1 base, with 9 bases spanning the gap. CDR3 in DNA: TGTGCCACCAGCAGAGAAGCGGGAAGGAACACTGAAGCTTTCTTT. This codes for CATSREAGRNTEAFF.

This sequence joins TRBV29-1 and TRBJ1-1; D unresolved. Germline CDR1 SQVTM, CDR2 ANQGSEA. V was shortened by 6 bases and J by 3 bases, with 14 bases between the two germline ends. The CDR3 has 13 amino acids. Here the CDR3 reads CSVALTRDTEAFF. CDR3 coding DNA: TGCAGCGTCGCCTTGACGAGGGACACTGAAGCTTTCTTT.

This clone showed up just once. This chain joins TRBV5-1 and TRBJ2-1; D might be TRBD2 (6 bases). Trimming cost V 3 bases and J 7 bases, with 20 bases left between them. This CDR3 is built from 16 residues. Germline CDR1 is SGHRS and CDR2 is YFSETQ. DNA for the CDR3: TGCGCCAGCAGCTGGAGGAGGGACGCTGAGAGAAATGAGCAGTTCTTC. Translating it yields CASSWRRDAERNEQFF.

This clone was seen more than once but under ten times. CDR3 protein: CASSLSGVQPQHF. The CDR3 nucleotides are TGCGCCAGCAGCTTGTCGGGGGTTCAGCCCCAGCATTTT. The chain has TRBV5-1 and TRBJ1-5; the D gene is possibly TRBD1 (5 bases). Germline loops: CDR1 SGHRS, CDR2 YFSETQ. V lost 1 base and J lost 6, with 8 bases in between. The CDR3 length is 13 residues.

V gene TRBV12-3 or TRBV12-4 combines with J gene TRBJ1-2; 10 nucleotides agree with TRBD1. With 7 bases clipped from V and 9 bases from J, the junction kept 5 bases outside the gene matches. The CDR3 contains 12 residues. CDR3 sequence: CASTGQGGSYTF. CDR3 DNA: TGTGCCAGCACCGGACAGGGGGGGAGCTACACCTTC.

The chain's CDR3 is CASSLVAGGDEQYF. As DNA, the CDR3 is TGTGCCAGCAGCTTAGTGGCAGGGGGTGACGAGCAGTACTTC. The J gene is TRBJ2-7, the V gene TRBV7-9; 7 bases align to TRBD1. Trimming at V came to 1 base and at J to 5 bases, leaving 5 bases not matched to a gene. CDR1 and CDR2 (germline): SEHNR, FQNEAQ (reference sequence). This CDR3 region has 14 residues.

This clone was found once. The chain has TRBV27 and TRBJ1-6; the D gene is possibly TRBD1 (5 bases). CDR3 length: 16 amino acids. The germline V gene has CDR1 MNHEY and CDR2 SMNVEV (reference sequence). The V end was cut by 4 bases, the J end by 0 bases, with 10 bases between. DNA of the CDR3: TGTGCCAGCAGTTGGGGGGGTAGCTCCTATAATTCACCCCTCCACTTT. This translates into CASSWGGSSYNSPLHF.

The chain employs TRBV25-1 and TRBJ1-2; D gene uncertain. The CDR3 has 13 amino acids. Germline V gene lookup returns CDR1 MGHDK and CDR2 SYGVNS. Trimming removed 4 bases at V and 8 bases at J, with 14 bases between. In DNA, the CDR3 is TGTGCCAGCAGTGGTTCTGACTCGGTCGGCTACACCTTC. As protein: CASSGSDSVGYTF.

This sequence joins TRBV28 and TRBJ1-2; D is ambiguous. This CDR3 spans 11 amino acids. Looked up from germline, CDR1 is MDHEN and CDR2 is SYDVKM. Between the trimmed V and J ends, which lost 6 bases and 8 bases, there was a span of 10 bases. The CDR3: CASSHTMGYTF. In DNA form, the CDR3 reads TGTGCCAGCAGCCACACGATGGGCTACACCTTC.

The chain joins TRBV29-1 to TRBJ2-2; D may be TRBD1 (6 bases). Trimming took 5 bases from V and 7 from J, leaving 17 bases between them. The V gene's germline CDR1 is SQVTM and CDR2 ANQGSEA. The CDR3 spans 14 residues. CDR3 DNA: TGCAGCGTTTCTGCCGGGCAGGGGATCGGGGAGCTGTTTTTT. Residues: CSVSAGQGIGELFF.

This chain links TRBV15 with TRBJ2-1; TRBD1 matches 10 bases. Germline lookup yields CDR1 LNHNV and CDR2 YYDKDF (reference sequence). V trimming: 3 bases; J trimming: 6 bases; junction bases outside the gene matches: 5. The CDR3 is 15 amino acids. The CDR3, as DNA: TGTGCCACCAGCAGCCGGGACAGGGGTCGCAATGAGCAGTTCTTC. Translated, it gives CATSSRDRGRNEQFF.

This clone was observed a handful of times. The V call is TRBV29-1, the J call TRBJ2-1, with D perhaps TRBD1 (5 bases). The V gene lost 8 bases and the J gene lost 7 bases, with 15 bases spanning the gap. Germline CDR1 is SQVTM and CDR2 is ANQGSEA. The CDR3 spans 12 residues. CDR3 region: CSCLRQMNEQFF. The CDR3 coding sequence is TGCAGCTGCCTTAGACAGATGAATGAGCAGTTCTTC.

The rearrangement links TRBV10-2 to TRBJ2-2; a possible D gene is TRBD2 (5 bases). CDR1 WSHSY and CDR2 SAAADI come from the germline V gene. The CDR3 runs 13 residues. The germline V and J ends were trimmed by 6 bases and 5 bases, with 10 bases remaining between them. The CDR3 DNA reads as TGCGCCAGCAGGGACTCGATAACCGGGGAGCTGTTTTTT. Its translation: CASRDSITGELFF.

About this clone: A read error may produce the germline difference seen at one junction end. This chain uses TRBV5-1 with TRBJ2-7; a possible D gene is TRBD1 (5 bases). Germline assignment: CDR1 SGHRS and CDR2 YFSETQ. CDR3 size: 14 residues. The CDR3 sequence is CASSLAQDTAFWRF. In DNA form, the CDR3 reads TGCGCCAGCAGCTTGGCCCAGGACACAGCCTTCTGGCGCTTC.

This clone was observed once. The chain recombines TRBV7-2 with TRBJ2-1; no clear D. The CDR3 covers 16 residues. In germline, CDR1 is SGHTA, CDR2 FQGNSA. The V end lost 5 bases, the J end lost 0 bases, and 14 bases lay between the germline ends. The DNA for the CDR3 is TGTGCCAGCAGCCCCCGAGGCTTCAGCTCCTACAATGAGCAGTTCTTC. As protein: CASSPRGFSSYNEQFF.